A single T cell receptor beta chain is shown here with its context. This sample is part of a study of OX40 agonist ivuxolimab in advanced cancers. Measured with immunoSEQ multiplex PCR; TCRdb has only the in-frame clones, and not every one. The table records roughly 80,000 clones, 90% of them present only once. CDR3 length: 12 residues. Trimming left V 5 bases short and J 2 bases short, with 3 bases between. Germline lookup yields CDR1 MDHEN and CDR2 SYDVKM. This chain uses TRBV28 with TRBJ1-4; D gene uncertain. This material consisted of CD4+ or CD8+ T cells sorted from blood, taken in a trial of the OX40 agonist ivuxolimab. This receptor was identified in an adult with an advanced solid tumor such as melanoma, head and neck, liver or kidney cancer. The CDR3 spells CASSTTNEKLFF. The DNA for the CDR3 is TGTGCCAGCAGTACCACTAATGAAAAACTGTTTTTT.